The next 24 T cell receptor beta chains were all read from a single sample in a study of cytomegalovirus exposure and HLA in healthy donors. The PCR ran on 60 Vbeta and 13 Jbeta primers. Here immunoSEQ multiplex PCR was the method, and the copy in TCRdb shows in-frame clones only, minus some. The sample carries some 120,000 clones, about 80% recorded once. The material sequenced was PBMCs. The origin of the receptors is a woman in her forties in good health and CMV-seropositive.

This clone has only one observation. CDR3 residues: CASSQLFSGGNTGELFF. DNA of the CDR3: TGCGCCAGCAGCCAGCTATTCAGCGGGGGAAACACCGGGGAGCTGTTTTTT. This chain links TRBV4-1 with TRBJ2-2; the match to TRBD2 covers 8 bases. The CDR3 extends over 17 amino acids. The junction had 8 bases not matched to a gene; V was cut back by 3 bases and J by 2 bases. Germline CDR1 and CDR2: MGHRA and YSYEKL.

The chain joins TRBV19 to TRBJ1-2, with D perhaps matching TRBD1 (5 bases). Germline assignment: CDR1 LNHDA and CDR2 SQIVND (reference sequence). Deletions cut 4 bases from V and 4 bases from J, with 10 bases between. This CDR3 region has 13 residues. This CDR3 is CASSTQEAYGYTF. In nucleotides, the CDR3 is TGTGCCAGTAGTACACAGGAAGCCTATGGCTACACCTTC.

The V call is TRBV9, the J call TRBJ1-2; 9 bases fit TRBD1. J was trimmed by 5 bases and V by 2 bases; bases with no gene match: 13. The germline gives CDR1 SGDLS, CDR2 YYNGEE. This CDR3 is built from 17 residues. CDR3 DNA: TGTGCCAGCAGCGTTACACCGGGACAGGGTTTTTTATATGGCTACACCTTC. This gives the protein CASSVTPGQGFLYGYTF.

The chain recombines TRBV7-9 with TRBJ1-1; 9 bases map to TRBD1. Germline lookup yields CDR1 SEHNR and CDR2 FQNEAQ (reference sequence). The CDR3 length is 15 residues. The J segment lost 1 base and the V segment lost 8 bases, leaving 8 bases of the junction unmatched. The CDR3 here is CASLGQGRGNTEAFF. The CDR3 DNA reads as TGTGCCAGCCTCGGACAGGGGCGAGGGAACACTGAAGCTTTCTTT.

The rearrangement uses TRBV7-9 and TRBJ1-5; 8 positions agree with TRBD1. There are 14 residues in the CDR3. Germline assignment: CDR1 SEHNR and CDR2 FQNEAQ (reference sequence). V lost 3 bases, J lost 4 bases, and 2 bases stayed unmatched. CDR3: CASSFGTGNQPQHF. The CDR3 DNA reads TGTGCCAGCAGCTTTGGGACAGGAAATCAGCCCCAGCATTTT.

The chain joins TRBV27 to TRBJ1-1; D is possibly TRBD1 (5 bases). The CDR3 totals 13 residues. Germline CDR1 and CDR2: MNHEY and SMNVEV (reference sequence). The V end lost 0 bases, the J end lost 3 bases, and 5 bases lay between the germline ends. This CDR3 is CASSLSRDTEAFF. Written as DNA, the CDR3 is TGTGCCAGCAGTTTATCCAGGGACACTGAAGCTTTCTTT.

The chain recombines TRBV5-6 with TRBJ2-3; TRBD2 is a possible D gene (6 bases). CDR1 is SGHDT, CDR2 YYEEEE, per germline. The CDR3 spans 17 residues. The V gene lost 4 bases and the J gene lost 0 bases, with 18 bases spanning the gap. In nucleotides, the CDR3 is TGTGCCAGCAGCCTGGGACTGGGGGGAACTAGCACAGATACGCAGTATTTT. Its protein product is CASSLGLGGTSTDTQYF. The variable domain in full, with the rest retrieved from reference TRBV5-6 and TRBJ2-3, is DAGVTQSPTHLIKTRGQQVTLRCSPKSGHDTVSWYQQALGQGPQFIFQYYEEEERQRGNFPDRFSGHQFPNYSSELNVNALLLGDSALYLCASSLGLGGTSTDTQYFGPGTRLTVL.

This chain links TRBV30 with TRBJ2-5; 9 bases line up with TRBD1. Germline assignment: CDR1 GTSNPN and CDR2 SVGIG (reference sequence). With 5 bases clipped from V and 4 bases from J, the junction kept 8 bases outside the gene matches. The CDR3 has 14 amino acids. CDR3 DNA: TGTGCCTGGGGCATCGGGACAGGGCGAGAGACCCAGTACTTC. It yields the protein CAWGIGTGRETQYF.

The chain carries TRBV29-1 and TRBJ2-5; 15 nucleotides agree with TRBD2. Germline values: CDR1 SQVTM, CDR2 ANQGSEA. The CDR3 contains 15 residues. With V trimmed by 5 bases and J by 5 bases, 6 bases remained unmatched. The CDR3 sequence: CSVQLGTSGGETQYF. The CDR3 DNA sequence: TGCAGCGTTCAGCTCGGGACTAGCGGGGGGGAGACCCAGTACTTC.

CDR3 in amino acids: CASSSDFQGGSAFF. DNA for the CDR3: TGCGCCAGCAGCTCAGACTTTCAGGGGGGCAGCGCTTTCTTT. The chain combines TRBV5-1 with TRBJ1-1, with 7 bases fitting TRBD1. Germline CDR1 SGHRS, CDR2 YFSETQ. V was pared by 3 bases and J by 11 bases, with 13 bases of the junction left unmatched. The CDR3 loop spans 14 amino acids.

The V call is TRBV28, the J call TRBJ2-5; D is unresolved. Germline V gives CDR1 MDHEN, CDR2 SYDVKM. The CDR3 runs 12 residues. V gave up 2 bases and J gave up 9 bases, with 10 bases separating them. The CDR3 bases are TGTGCCAGCAGTTTAGTATTATCGGCCCAGTACTTC. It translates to CASSLVLSAQYF.

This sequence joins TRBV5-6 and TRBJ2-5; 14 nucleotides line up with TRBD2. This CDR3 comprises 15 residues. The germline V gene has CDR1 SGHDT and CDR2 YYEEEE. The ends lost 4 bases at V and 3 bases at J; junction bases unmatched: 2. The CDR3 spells CASSGGLAGEETQYF. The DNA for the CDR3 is TGTGCCAGCAGCGGGGGACTAGCGGGGGAAGAGACCCAGTACTTC.

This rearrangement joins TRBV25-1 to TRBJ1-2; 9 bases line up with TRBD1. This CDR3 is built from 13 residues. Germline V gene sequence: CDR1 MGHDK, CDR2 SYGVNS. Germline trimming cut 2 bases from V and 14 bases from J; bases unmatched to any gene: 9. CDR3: CASSETAGTGLTF. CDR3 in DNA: TGTGCCAGCAGTGAAACGGCGGGGACAGGGCTAACCTTC.

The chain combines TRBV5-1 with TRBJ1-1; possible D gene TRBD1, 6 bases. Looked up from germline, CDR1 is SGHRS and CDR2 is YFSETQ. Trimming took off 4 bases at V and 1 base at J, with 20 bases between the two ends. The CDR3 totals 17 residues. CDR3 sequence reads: CASSGTQGNVGNTEAFF. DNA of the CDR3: TGCGCCAGCAGCGGGACACAGGGTAATGTCGGGAACACTGAAGCTTTCTTT. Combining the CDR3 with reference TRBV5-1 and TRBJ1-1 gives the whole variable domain KAGVTQTPRYLIKTRGQQVTLSCSPISGHRSVSWYQQTPGQGLQFLFEYFSETQRNKGNFPGRFSGRQFSNSRSEMNVSTLELGDSALYLCASSGTQGNVGNTEAFFGQGTRLTVV.

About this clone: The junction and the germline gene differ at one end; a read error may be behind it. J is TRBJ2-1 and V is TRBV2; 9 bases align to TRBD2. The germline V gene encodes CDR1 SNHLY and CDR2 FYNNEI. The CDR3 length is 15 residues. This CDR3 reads CASREEASGNNEQFF. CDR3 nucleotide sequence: TGTGCCAGCAGAGAAGAGGCTAGCGGGAACAATGAGCAGTTCTTC.

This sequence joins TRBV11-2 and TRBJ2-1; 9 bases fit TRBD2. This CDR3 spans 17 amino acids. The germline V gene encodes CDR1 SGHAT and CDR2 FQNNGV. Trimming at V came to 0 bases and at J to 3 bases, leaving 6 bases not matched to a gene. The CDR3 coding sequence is TGTGCCAGCAGCTTAGAGGGTATAGCGGGGGACTACAATGAGCAGTTCTTC. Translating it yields CASSLEGIAGDYNEQFF.

The CDR3 loop reads CASSQGDSEGSPLHF. The DNA for the CDR3 is TGTGCCAGCAGCCAGGGGGACAGTGAAGGTTCACCCCTCCACTTT. J is TRBJ1-6 and V is TRBV7-9; 7 bases are shared with TRBD1. Trimming removed 5 bases from V and 9 bases from J; junction bases left unmatched: 10. Germline CDR1 and CDR2: SEHNR and FQNEAQ (reference sequence). The CDR3 totals 15 residues.

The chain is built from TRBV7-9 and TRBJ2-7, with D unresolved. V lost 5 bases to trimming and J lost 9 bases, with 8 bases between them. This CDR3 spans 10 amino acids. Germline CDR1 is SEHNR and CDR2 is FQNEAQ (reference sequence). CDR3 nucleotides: TGTGCCAGCAGCGCTAATACGCAGTACTTC. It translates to CASSANTQYF.

The CDR3 bases are TGTGCCAGCAGCTTTACCTTCCCTGGCGGTCAACAAGAGACCCAGTACTTC. It yields the protein CASSFTFPGGQQETQYF. The chain links TRBV11-1 to TRBJ2-5, with unresolved D. CDR3 length: 17 residues. CDR1 SGHAT and CDR2 FQDESV come from the germline V gene (reference sequence). Trimming left V 3 bases short and J 2 bases short, with 19 bases between.

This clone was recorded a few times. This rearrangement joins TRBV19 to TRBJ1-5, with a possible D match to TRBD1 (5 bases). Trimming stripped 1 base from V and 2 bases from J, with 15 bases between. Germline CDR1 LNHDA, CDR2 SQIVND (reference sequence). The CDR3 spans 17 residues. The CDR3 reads CASSIGGGGGGNQPQHF. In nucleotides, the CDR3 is TGTGCCAGTAGTATAGGCGGGGGGGGAGGGGGCAATCAGCCCCAGCATTTT.

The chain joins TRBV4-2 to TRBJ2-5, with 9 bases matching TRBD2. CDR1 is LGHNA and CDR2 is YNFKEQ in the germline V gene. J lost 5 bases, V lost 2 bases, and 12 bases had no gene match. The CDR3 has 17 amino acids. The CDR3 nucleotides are TGTGCCAGCAGCCAACGCGCGGCGGGGGGGCCAGGGGAGACCCAGTACTTC. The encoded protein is CASSQRAAGGPGETQYF.

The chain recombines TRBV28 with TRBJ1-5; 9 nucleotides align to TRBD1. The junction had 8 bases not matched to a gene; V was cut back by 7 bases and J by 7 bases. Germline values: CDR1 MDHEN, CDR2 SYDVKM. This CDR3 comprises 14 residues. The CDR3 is CASTGDRAKQPQHF. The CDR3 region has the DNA TGTGCCAGCACCGGGGACAGGGCTAAACAGCCCCAGCATTTT.

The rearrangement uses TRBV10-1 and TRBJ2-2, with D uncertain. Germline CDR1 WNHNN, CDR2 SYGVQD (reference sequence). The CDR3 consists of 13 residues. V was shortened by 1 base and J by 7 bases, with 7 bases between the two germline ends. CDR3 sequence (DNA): TGCGCCAGCAGTGAGTTGTCTCTCGGGGAGCTGTTTTTT. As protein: CASSELSLGELFF.

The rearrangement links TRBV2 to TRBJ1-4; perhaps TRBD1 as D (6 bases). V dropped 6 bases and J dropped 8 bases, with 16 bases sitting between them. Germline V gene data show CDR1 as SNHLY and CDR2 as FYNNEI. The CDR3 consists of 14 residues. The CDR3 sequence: CASRARGSLEKLFF. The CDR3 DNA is TGTGCCAGCAGGGCAAGGGGGAGTCTCGAAAAACTGTTTTTT.